Presented here are 5 T cell receptor beta chains from one specimen sequenced in a study of blood T cell repertoires in COVID-19. TCRdb keeps only in-frame clones here, not all; method: immunoSEQ multiplex PCR. The repertoire holds roughly 80,000 clones, roughly nine tenths seen once, with nearly 5% in the top ten. Sequencing input: peripheral blood. All receptors come from a woman of 80 years or more with active or convalescent COVID-19.

The chain joins TRBV3-1 (or the pseudogene TRBV3-2) to TRBJ1-1; no clear D gene. V shed 4 bases and J shed 2 bases, with 14 bases lying between them. From germline, CDR1 is LGHDT and CDR2 YNNKEL (reference sequence). CDR3 size: 15 residues. The CDR3 DNA reads as TGTGCCAGCAGCCTCGTCCCGACGGGTAACACTGAAGCTTTCTTT. This sequence encodes CASSLVPTGNTEAFF.

V gene TRBV7-2 combines with J gene TRBJ2-1; 16 nucleotides agree with TRBD2. CDR1 is SGHTA, CDR2 FQGNSA, per germline. This CDR3 comprises 16 residues. J lost 14 bases, V lost 2 bases, and 9 bases had no gene match. CDR3 in DNA: TGTGCCAGCAGCTTACGGGGACTAGCGGGAGGGCTCGAGGAGTTCTTC. Protein product: CASSLRGLAGGLEEFF.

The chain employs TRBV10-3 and TRBJ2-5, with 7 bases lining up with TRBD2. Germline CDR1 reads ENHRY; CDR2 reads SYGVKD. V gave up 10 bases and J gave up 4 bases; unmatched junction bases: 15. The CDR3 runs to 15 residues. The CDR3 here is CATAGDRKVGETQYF. The CDR3 DNA is TGTGCCACCGCGGGAGATCGGAAGGTGGGAGAGACCCAGTACTTC.

The rearrangement uses TRBV19 and TRBJ2-4, with 10 bases identical to TRBD1. The CDR3 sequence is 15 residues long. Looked up from germline, CDR1 is LNHDA and CDR2 is SQIVND (reference sequence). V was clipped by 6 bases and J by 3 bases; unmatched bases: 5. DNA for the CDR3: TGTGCCAGTAGGACAGGGGGCGCAGGCAAAAACATTCAGTACTTC. It is translated as CASRTGGAGKNIQYF.

The genes are TRBV20-1 and TRBJ2-3, with 10 bases matching TRBD2. J was trimmed by 0 bases and V by 6 bases; bases with no gene match: 9. The CDR3 sequence is 16 residues long. From germline, CDR1 is DFQATT and CDR2 SNEGSKA (reference sequence). The CDR3 loop reads CSASSGGLRSTDTQYF. The CDR3 bases are TGCAGTGCAAGTAGCGGGGGGCTACGTAGCACAGATACGCAGTATTTT.